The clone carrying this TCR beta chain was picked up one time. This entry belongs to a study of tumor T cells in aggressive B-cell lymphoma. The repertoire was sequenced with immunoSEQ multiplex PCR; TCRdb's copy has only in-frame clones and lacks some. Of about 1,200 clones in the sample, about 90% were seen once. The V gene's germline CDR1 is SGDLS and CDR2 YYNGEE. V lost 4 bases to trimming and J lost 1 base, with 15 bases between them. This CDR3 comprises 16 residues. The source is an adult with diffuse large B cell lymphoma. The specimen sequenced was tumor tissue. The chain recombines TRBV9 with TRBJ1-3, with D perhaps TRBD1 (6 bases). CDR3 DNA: TGTGCCAGCAGCCCACACACAGGGATGTCTGGAAACACCATATATTTT. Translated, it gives CASSPHTGMSGNTIYF. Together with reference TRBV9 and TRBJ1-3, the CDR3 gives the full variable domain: DSGVTQTPKHLITATGQRVTLRCSPRSGDLSVYWYQQSLDQGLQFLIQYYNGEERAKGNILERFSAQQFPDLHSELNLSSLELGDSALYFCASSPHTGMSGNTIYFGEGSWLTVV.